This entry lists 31 T cell receptor beta chains sequenced from one sample in a study of read filtering for tumor transcriptome and immune sequencing. Molecular barcoded adaptors covering alpha/delta and beta/gamma chains were used on around 400 ng RNA. TCRdb fed the reads into MiXCR, producing one record per CDR3 protein. Counted here are 100,000 to 150,000 distinct CDR3 sequences, over 10% occurring once; the ten biggest clones make up more than 9.5%. The sequenced material came from a population of CD138-negative cells sorted from bone marrow. The receptors were sampled from a donor over 35 with multiple myeloma.

Points on this clonotype: It may be a read error: a sequence one base away is much more abundant. The chain is built from TRBV7-7 and TRBJ2-5; a weak D match, TRBD1 (5 bases). The CDR3 contains 13 residues. Per the germline V gene, CDR1 is SSHAT and CDR2 is FNYEAQ (reference sequence). The DNA for the CDR3 is TGTGCTCGCAGCTTTGGGGCTTCAGAGACCCAGTACTTC. This sequence encodes CARSFGASETQYF. Full variable domain (remainder filled in from reference TRBV7-7 and TRBJ2-5): GAGVSQSPRYKVTKRGQDVTLRCDPISSHATLYWYQQALGQGPEFLTYFNYEAQPDKSGLPSDRFSAERPEGSISTLTIQRTEQRDSAMYRCARSFGASETQYFGPGTRLLVL.

About this clonotype itself: Possible read error: a much larger clone is one base away. The chain recombines TRBV7-8 with TRBJ1-5; D is unclear. Germline CDR1 SGHVS, CDR2 FQNEAQ. The CDR3 is 16 amino acids. In nucleotides, the CDR3 is TGTGCCGGCAGCCGGAACCGAGACTCGAGCAATCAGCCCCAGCATTTT. Translating it yields CAGSRNRDSSNQPQHF.

The V and J genes are TRBV29-1 and TRBJ2-2; TRBD2 matches at 9 bases. The germline V gene encodes CDR1 SQVTM and CDR2 ANQGSEA. Trimming took 3 bases from V and 2 from J; bases not matched to a gene: 1. This CDR3 spans 14 amino acids. Here the CDR3 DNA reads TGCAGCGTTGAGCGGGAGGGTAACACCGGGGAGCTGTTTTTT. This encodes CSVEREGNTGELFF.

Only one count was recorded for this clonotype. The CDR3 does not close with the conserved phenylalanine or tryptophan, likely indicating a read error. The chain is built from TRBV29-1 and TRBJ2-7; 7 bases fit TRBD2. CDR3 length: 14 amino acids. V was pared by 7 bases and J by 0 bases, with 9 bases of the junction left unmatched. CDR1 is SQVTM and CDR2 is ANQGSEA in the germline V gene. The CDR3 region is CSAAGRGLSYEQYS. The CDR3 DNA reads as TGCAGCGCAGCGGGACGGGGACTCTCCTACGAGCAGTACTCC.

This clonotype was observed at least ten times. This chain uses TRBV3-1 with TRBJ2-2, with 7 nucleotides matching TRBD2. The CDR3 loop spans 16 amino acids. With 4 bases clipped from V and 3 bases from J, the junction kept 8 bases outside the gene matches. The germline CDR1 and CDR2 sequences are LGHDT and YNNKEL (reference sequence). The CDR3, as DNA: TGTGCCAGCAGCCCCTATCGGGGAGGGGACACCGGGGAGCTGTTTTTT. Its protein is CASSPYRGGDTGELFF.

This clonotype appeared many times. The CDR3: CASNTDGNTEAFF. The CDR3 DNA follows: TGTGCCAGCAACACCGACGGAAACACTGAAGCTTTCTTT. This rearrangement joins TRBV12-3 or TRBV12-4 to TRBJ1-1; D remains ambiguous. V lost 7 bases and J 2 bases, leaving 11 bases between the germline ends. The length of the CDR3 is 13 residues.

The V and J genes are TRBV29-1 and TRBJ2-5; D may correspond to TRBD1 or TRBD2 (5 bases each). This CDR3 has 12 residues. Germline-derived CDR1 and CDR2 are SQVTM and ANQGSEA. Trimming shortened V by 6 bases and J by 8 bases, and 16 bases separated the two germline ends. The DNA of the CDR3 is TGCAGCGTATGGGACCGGACAAGTACCCAGTACTTC. Its protein is CSVWDRTSTQYF.

This clonotype appeared many times. The V gene is TRBV7-2, the J gene TRBJ2-3; TRBD1 agrees at 11 bases. The germline CDR1 and CDR2 sequences are SGHTA and FQGNSA. The ends lost 5 bases at V and 5 bases at J; junction bases unmatched: 9. The CDR3 is 16 residues long. The CDR3 sequence is CASSTDRGQGGDTQYF. The CDR3 DNA sequence: TGTGCCAGCAGCACGGACAGGGGGCAAGGAGGAGATACGCAGTATTTT.

In its sample, this clonotype was seen many times. The chain is built from TRBV4-2 and TRBJ2-4, with 9 bases aligning to TRBD1. CDR3 length equals 19 residues. The trim removed 0 bases at V and 1 base at J, leaving 10 bases unmatched. Germline CDR1 is LGHNA and CDR2 is YNFKEQ. The CDR3 protein is CASSQEPGQGNFAKNIQYF. Here the CDR3 DNA reads TGTGCCAGCAGCCAAGAACCTGGACAGGGGAACTTCGCCAAAAACATTCAGTACTTC.

This clonotype was seen only a few times. It may be a read error: a sequence one base away is much more abundant. As the CDR3 is not closed by the conserved phenylalanine or tryptophan, this likely results from a read error. No DNA is shown, since the ends of the CDR3 on it are uncertain; the CDR3 is the one TCRdb lists. The chain joins TRBV5-5 to TRBJ2-1; the D call of TRBD2 is as the table states it, not checked on the DNA. Germline CDR1 is SGHKS and CDR2 is YYEKEE (reference sequence). The CDR3 length is 14 residues, termini included. The CDR3 region is CASSGSGTSGMPSV.

This clonotype was recorded many times. This chain joins TRBV6-5 and TRBJ2-5; D perhaps matches TRBD1 (6 bases). The V end lost 7 bases, the J end lost 5 bases, and 14 bases lay between the germline ends. The CDR3 is 13 amino acids. Germline assignment: CDR1 MNHEY and CDR2 SVGAGI. The CDR3 sequence is CASKTTGIETQYF. In DNA, the CDR3 is TGTGCCAGCAAGACTACAGGGATCGAGACCCAGTACTTC.

This clonotype showed up many times. This rearrangement joins TRBV7-9 to TRBJ2-4; D might be TRBD1 or TRBD2, each matching 5 bases. Germline V gene lookup returns CDR1 SEHNR and CDR2 FQNEAQ (reference sequence). There are 17 residues in the CDR3. Trimming stripped 5 bases from V and 7 bases from J, with 24 bases between. The CDR3 spells CASSQGIASRYANIQYF. The CDR3 bases are TGTGCCAGCAGCCAGGGCATCGCTAGCCGATACGCGAACATTCAGTACTTC.

The table lists this clonotype with many counts. This rearrangement joins TRBV12-3 or TRBV12-4 to TRBJ2-2, with D unclear. V was pared by 6 bases and J by 5 bases, with 10 bases between. This CDR3 spans 13 amino acids. The CDR3 bases are TGTGCCAGCAGGCTGGTTGGTACCGGGGAGCTGTTTTTT. Translated: CASRLVGTGELFF.

Remarks on this clonotype: Since a much larger clone is just one base distant, this may be a read error. The V call is TRBV19, the J call TRBJ2-2; 7 bases match TRBD2. With 7 bases clipped from V and 4 bases from J, the junction kept 6 bases outside the gene matches. The CDR3 extends over 14 amino acids. The germline V gene has CDR1 LNHDA and CDR2 SQIVND (reference sequence). The CDR3 sequence is CASNEGGGTGELFF. In DNA form, the CDR3 reads TGTGCCAGTAATGAAGGCGGGGGCACCGGGGAGCTGTTTTTT.

This clonotype showed up just once. One base away lies a much larger clone, so this may be a sequencing read error. V and J are TRBV7-2 and TRBJ1-5; D is unclear. Germline CDR1 reads SGHTA; CDR2 reads FQGNSA. The CDR3 covers 13 residues. The DNA for the CDR3 is TGTGCCAGCAGCTTCTATAGCAATCAGCCCCGGCATTTT. Translating it yields CASSFYSNQPRHF.

This clonotype was found many times. The chain employs TRBV5-1 and TRBJ2-1; 11 bases match TRBD2. Per the germline V gene, CDR1 is SGHRS and CDR2 is YFSETQ. Trimming removed 3 bases from V and 7 bases from J; junction bases left unmatched: 6. CDR3 length: 15 amino acids. CDR3 loop: CASSSPSGGWNEQFF. CDR3 nucleotides: TGCGCCAGCAGCTCCCCTAGCGGGGGGTGGAATGAGCAGTTCTTC.

This sequence joins TRBV11-2 and TRBJ2-2; 9 bases agree with TRBD2. This CDR3 contains 17 residues. With V trimmed by 2 bases and J by 6 bases, 10 bases remained unmatched. Per the germline V gene, CDR1 is SGHAT and CDR2 is FQNNGV. CDR3 nucleotide sequence: TGTGCCAGCAGCTTATTTCGGGGGCGGGAGGGCCCCGGGGAGCTGTTTTTT. This translates into CASSLFRGREGPGELFF.

This clonotype was recorded at least ten times. The rearrangement joins TRBV5-1 to TRBJ2-7; tentative D call: TRBD1 (5 bases). This CDR3 is 14 amino acids long. CDR1 SGHRS and CDR2 YFSETQ come from the germline V gene. Trimming left V 0 bases short and J 2 bases short, with 9 bases between. CDR3 coding DNA: TGCGCCAGCAGCTTGGATCAGGGAACCTACGAGCAGTACTTC. Translated: CASSLDQGTYEQYF.

This clonotype was seen many times. Here the CDR3 reads CASAGTGENTEAFF. The CDR3 DNA follows: TGTGCCAGCGCGGGGACAGGGGAGAACACTGAAGCTTTCTTT. This chain joins TRBV7-9 and TRBJ1-1, with TRBD1 matching over 10 bases. Trimming took 8 bases from V and 1 from J; bases not matched to a gene: 4. Looked up from germline, CDR1 is SEHNR and CDR2 is FQNEAQ (reference sequence). This CDR3 region has 14 residues.

Points on this clonotype: A much larger clonotype is one base distant, so this may be a read error. The rearrangement uses TRBV20-1 and TRBJ2-2; 10 bases are a match to TRBD2. In germline, CDR1 is DFQATT, CDR2 SNEGSKA (reference sequence). V shed 3 bases, J shed 4 bases, and the junction held 8 bases outside the gene matches. This CDR3 is 16 amino acids long. This CDR3 reads CSASNSGGPSTGELFF. The CDR3 nucleotides are TGCAGTGCTAGTAATAGCGGGGGGCCCAGCACCGGGGAGCTGTTTTTT.

This clonotype was observed a few times. The chain couples TRBV28 to TRBJ2-7; unclear D gene. The CDR3 extends over 14 amino acids. From germline, CDR1 is MDHEN and CDR2 SYDVKM. Trimming removed 7 bases from V and 2 bases from J, with 15 bases in between. The CDR3 protein is CASTRTSQPYEQYF. CDR3 in DNA: TGTGCCAGCACTCGGACCTCCCAGCCCTACGAGCAGTACTTC.

This clonotype was seen only a few times. V is TRBV19 and J is TRBJ1-5; D possibly corresponds to TRBD1 (5 bases). CDR3 length equals 19 residues. Trimming removed 7 bases at V and 0 bases at J, with 25 bases between. The germline gives CDR1 LNHDA, CDR2 SQIVND (reference sequence). DNA of the CDR3: TGTGCCAGTAACCAAATCCGAGGGGACGGGGGATATAGCAATCAGCCCCAGCATTTT. Translated, it gives CASNQIRGDGGYSNQPQHF.

The chain is built from TRBV7-9 and TRBJ1-1; TRBD1 matches 7 bases. Trimming cost V 4 bases and J 1 base; bases outside gene matches: 6. This CDR3 contains 15 residues. CDR1 SEHNR and CDR2 FQNEAQ come from the germline V gene (reference sequence). The CDR3 DNA reads as TGTGCCAGCAGCTCCCGGGAGGGGGCGAACACTGAAGCTTTCTTT. Encoded protein: CASSSREGANTEAFF.

This clonotype was observed at least ten times. Here the CDR3 reads CASSQAGGNNEQFF. In nucleotides, the CDR3 is TGTGCCAGCAGTCAAGCGGGGGGCAACAATGAGCAGTTCTTC. The gene calls are TRBV6-5 and TRBJ2-1; 9 bases match TRBD2. CDR1 and CDR2 (germline): MNHEY, SVGAGI. CDR3 length: 14 residues. V dropped 5 bases and J dropped 5; count of bases not matched to a gene: 4.

There are many counts of this clonotype. The chain links TRBV3-1 to TRBJ2-2; D is uncertain. The V end lost 2 bases, the J end lost 4 bases, and 11 bases lay between the germline ends. Germline CDR1 LGHDT, CDR2 YNNKEL (reference sequence). The CDR3 loop spans 15 amino acids. CDR3 DNA sequence: TGTGCCAGCAGCCAATTCGGATTGGGCACCGGGGAGCTGTTTTTT. Protein product: CASSQFGLGTGELFF.

This clonotype came up a few times. A much more abundant neighbour one base away suggests this may be a read error. The rearrangement uses TRBV29-1 and TRBJ2-1, with D perhaps assigned TRBD1 or TRBD2 (5 bases each). The CDR3 totals 16 residues. Germline V gene sequence: CDR1 SQVTM, CDR2 ANQGSEA. DNA for the CDR3: TGCAGCGTTGAGTCCTTCGGGACGGACTCCTACAATGGGCAGTTCTTC. This codes for CSVESFGTDSYNGQFF.

Details on this clonotype: Compared with germline, one end of the junction differs, possibly owing to a read error. J is TRBJ2-1 and V is TRBV6-6; no clear D. The CDR3 covers 14 residues. In germline, CDR1 is MNHNY, CDR2 SVGAGI (reference sequence). Here the CDR3 reads CASSNPDGPNERFF. Here the CDR3 DNA reads TGTGCCAGCAGTAACCCGGACGGACCCAATGAGCGGTTCTTC.

Ten or more counts support this clonotype. The V call is TRBV7-2, the J call TRBJ2-1; D may be TRBD1 (6 bases). The CDR3 spans 12 residues. The V end was cut by 5 bases, the J end by 6 bases, with 8 bases between. CDR1 and CDR2 (germline): SGHTA, FQGNSA. CDR3 protein: CASSLRGNEQFF. The CDR3 coding sequence is TGTGCCAGCAGCCTCAGGGGCAATGAGCAGTTCTTC.

The table lists this clonotype with a few counts. This chain connects TRBV4-2 to TRBJ2-5; 12 nucleotides line up with TRBD2. This CDR3 is built from 17 residues. Germline CDR1 LGHNA, CDR2 YNFKEQ. With 3 bases clipped from V and 3 bases from J, the junction kept 8 bases outside the gene matches. CDR3 sequence: CASSQAVASGGEETQYF. DNA for the CDR3: TGTGCCAGCAGCCAGGCAGTGGCTAGCGGGGGGGAAGAGACCCAGTACTTC.

This clonotype was recorded many times. The chain is built from TRBV6-5 and TRBJ2-1, with D perhaps TRBD1 (7 bases). The germline CDR1 and CDR2 sequences are MNHEY and SVGAGI. V was trimmed by 5 bases and J by 9 bases, leaving 20 bases between them. The CDR3 has 15 amino acids. In DNA, the CDR3 is TGTGCCAGCAGTGACGCAGGGGGGATGAGAAGTGAGCAGTTCTTC. The encoded protein is CASSDAGGMRSEQFF.

This clonotype showed up many times. The V and J genes are TRBV6-5 and TRBJ2-1; 8 nucleotides agree with TRBD2. The ends lost 1 base at V and 4 bases at J; junction bases unmatched: 15. The CDR3 is made up of 19 amino acids. Germline V CDR1 and CDR2: MNHEY, SVGAGI. CDR3 residues: CASSYYFPSETSGYNEQFF. The CDR3 region has the DNA TGTGCCAGCAGTTACTACTTTCCTTCGGAAACTAGCGGTTACAATGAGCAGTTCTTC.